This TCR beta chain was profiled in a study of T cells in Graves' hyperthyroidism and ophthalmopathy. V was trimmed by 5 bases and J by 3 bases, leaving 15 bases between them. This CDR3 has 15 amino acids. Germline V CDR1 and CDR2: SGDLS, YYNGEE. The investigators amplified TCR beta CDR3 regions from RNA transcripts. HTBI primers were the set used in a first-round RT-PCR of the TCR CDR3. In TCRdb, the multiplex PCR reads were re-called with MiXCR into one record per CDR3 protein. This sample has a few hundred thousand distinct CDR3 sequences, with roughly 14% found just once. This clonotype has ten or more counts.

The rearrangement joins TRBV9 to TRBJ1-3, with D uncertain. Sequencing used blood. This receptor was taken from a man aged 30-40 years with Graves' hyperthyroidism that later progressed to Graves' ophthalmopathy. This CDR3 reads CASSPRRTGGNTIYF. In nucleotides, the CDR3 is TGTGCCAGCAGTCCTAGACGGACGGGTGGAAACACCATATATTTT. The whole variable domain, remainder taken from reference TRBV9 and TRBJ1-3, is DSGVTQTPKHLITATGQRVTLRCSPRSGDLSVYWYQQSLDQGLQFLIQYYNGEERAKGNILERFSAQQFPDLHSELNLSSLELGDSALYFCASSPRRTGGNTIYFGEGSWLTVV.